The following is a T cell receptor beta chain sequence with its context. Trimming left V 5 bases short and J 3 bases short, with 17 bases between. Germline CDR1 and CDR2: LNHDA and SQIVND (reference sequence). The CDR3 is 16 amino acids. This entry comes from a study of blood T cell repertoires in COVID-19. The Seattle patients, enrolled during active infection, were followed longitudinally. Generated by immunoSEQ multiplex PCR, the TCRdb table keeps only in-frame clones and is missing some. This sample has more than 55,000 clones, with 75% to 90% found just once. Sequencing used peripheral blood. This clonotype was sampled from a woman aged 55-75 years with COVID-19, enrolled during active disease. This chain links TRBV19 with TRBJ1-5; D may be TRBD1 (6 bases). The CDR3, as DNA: TGTGCCAGTAGTGAGCCCTCTGGGGGGGCCAATCAGCCCCAGCATTTT. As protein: CASSEPSGGANQPQHF.